The 11 T cell receptor beta chains below all came from one sample that was sequenced in a study of beta chain features in type 1 diabetes. Expressed TCRB transcripts were sequenced because the isolated RNA had all been reverse transcribed beforehand. Profiled with immunoSEQ multiplex PCR; TCRdb holds only in-frame clones, not every one. The data hold roughly 310,000 clones, with roughly 9.6% observed a single time. The sample comprised naive CD4+ T cells from blood. These receptors all come from a woman aged 25 to 39 in good health.

This clone was counted only a few times. The chain links TRBV29-1 to TRBJ2-3, with 8 bases fitting TRBD1. V lost 2 bases to trimming and J lost 1 base; unmatched junction nucleotides: 2. The germline V gene encodes CDR1 SQVTM and CDR2 ANQGSEA. This CDR3 contains 14 residues. CDR3 amino acids: CSVELGQGTDTQYF. The CDR3 coding sequence is TGCAGCGTTGAACTGGGACAGGGCACAGATACGCAGTATTTT.

V is TRBV7-2 and J is TRBJ2-2; the match to TRBD2 covers 12 bases. Germline V gene sequence: CDR1 SGHTA, CDR2 FQGNSA. The CDR3 is made up of 17 amino acids. V lost 4 bases and J lost 1; bases outside the gene matches: 4. CDR3 sequence: CASSSPGLAGNTGELFF. CDR3 bases: TGTGCCAGCAGCTCACCGGGACTAGCGGGGAACACCGGGGAGCTGTTTTTT.

V and J are TRBV19 and TRBJ1-1; 7 bases match TRBD1. The CDR3 has 12 amino acids. V was clipped by 6 bases and J by 5 bases; unmatched bases: 3. CDR1 is LNHDA and CDR2 is SQIVND in the germline V gene (reference sequence). The CDR3 DNA reads TGTGCCAGTAGACAACAGGGGACTGAAGCTTTCTTT. It is translated as CASRQQGTEAFF.

The chain combines TRBV5-4 with TRBJ2-1, with 8 positions matching TRBD2. Germline V CDR1 and CDR2: SGHNT, YYREEE (reference sequence). This CDR3 region has 14 residues. The J segment lost 5 bases and the V segment lost 6 bases, leaving 7 bases of the junction unmatched. The CDR3 DNA reads as TGTGCCAGCACCCCTGCGGGAGGTCACAATGAGCAGTTCTTC. Amino acids: CASTPAGGHNEQFF.

This chain joins TRBV13 and TRBJ2-2; 8 nucleotides agree with TRBD2. V was clipped by 3 bases and J by 5 bases; unmatched bases: 8. CDR3 length: 16 residues. The germline V gene encodes CDR1 PRHDT and CDR2 FYEKMQ (reference sequence). CDR3 coding DNA: TGTGCCAGCAGCTTCCCACTAGCGGACACTACCGGGGAGCTGTTTTTT. This sequence encodes CASSFPLADTTGELFF.

This clone was detected only a few times. The CDR3 region has the DNA TGTGCCAGCAGTGAAGAACTAGCTGGGTTTAACGAGCAGTACTTC. Translating it yields CASSEELAGFNEQYF. V gene TRBV2 combines with J gene TRBJ2-7; D possibly corresponds to TRBD2 (6 bases). V was pared by 1 base and J by 5 bases, with 15 bases between. The CDR3 loop spans 15 amino acids. Germline lookup yields CDR1 SNHLY and CDR2 FYNNEI.

This clone was observed a handful of times. The chain carries TRBV27 and TRBJ2-7, with D possibly being TRBD1 (7 bases). CDR1 is MNHEY and CDR2 is SMNVEV in the germline V gene (reference sequence). This CDR3 region has 13 residues. Trimming pared 3 bases from V and 3 bases from J, leaving 9 bases between. The CDR3 DNA reads as TGTGCCAGCAGTTTGCGGGACAGCTACGAGCAGTACTTC. Amino acid sequence: CASSLRDSYEQYF.

The chain employs TRBV30 and TRBJ2-2; 9 bases line up with TRBD1. J was trimmed by 5 bases and V by 4 bases; bases with no gene match: 5. The CDR3 has 14 residues. Germline loops: CDR1 GTSNPN, CDR2 SVGIG (reference sequence). DNA for the CDR3: TGTGCCTGGATCGGGACAGGGCGTACCGGGGAGCTGTTTTTT. Protein sequence: CAWIGTGRTGELFF.

The chain employs TRBV18 and TRBJ1-2; a possible D gene is TRBD1 (5 bases). V lost 4 bases to trimming and J lost 3 bases, with 9 bases between them. Germline V CDR1 and CDR2: KGHSH, LQKENI. This CDR3 is 13 amino acids long. Here the CDR3 reads CASSRGEDYGYTF. CDR3 nucleotides: TGTGCCAGCTCACGGGGGGAGGACTATGGCTACACCTTC.

This clone was found a few times. The rearrangement uses TRBV7-2 and TRBJ2-1; no definite D call. Germline loops: CDR1 SGHTA, CDR2 FQGNSA. This CDR3 region has 13 residues. The germline V and J ends were trimmed by 4 bases and 4 bases, with 8 bases remaining between them. The CDR3 DNA reads TGTGCCAGCAGCTCCGAGACATACAATGAGCAGTTCTTC. It translates to CASSSETYNEQFF.

This clone appeared a few times. This chain joins TRBV5-5 and TRBJ2-7, with 11 bases identical to TRBD1. V was pared by 2 bases and J by 7 bases, with 8 bases of the junction left unmatched. CDR3 length: 15 residues. CDR1 SGHKS and CDR2 YYEKEE come from the germline V gene (reference sequence). In nucleotides, the CDR3 is TGTGCCAGCAGCTTCCCCGGGACAGGGGGAAAGGAGCAGTACTTC. Translated: CASSFPGTGGKEQYF.